This T cell receptor beta chain appears in the sequencing data of a study of blood T cell repertoires in COVID-19. For the study at large: Nucleic acid was either cDNA or gDNA, and it came from T cells, B-cell-depleted T cells, or PBMCs.

As originally analysed: Nucleated cell counts were estimated from reference gene primer amplification. Sequencing used immunoSEQ multiplex PCR; TCRdb keeps in-frame clones, though not all of them. V, J and clone size are taken as reported in that table, and D and trimming were inferred from the DNA itself. Among about 65,000 clones listed, roughly 80% were seen once. The sample consisted of peripheral blood. This clonotype was obtained from a man aged 45-65 years with COVID-19, enrolled during active disease.

The chain's CDR3 is CASSLGPSERGAFF. CDR3 in DNA: TGCGCCAGCAGCTTGGGACCCTCGGAGAGAGGAGCTTTCTTT. The gene calls are TRBV5-1 and TRBJ1-1; D is unclear. The CDR3 covers 14 residues. CDR1 is SGHRS and CDR2 is YFSETQ in the germline V gene. Trimming left V 0 bases short and J 10 bases short, with 16 bases between.